These T cell receptor beta chains were read from a single sample in a study of T cells after yellow fever vaccination. MiXCR, run by TCRdb on the 5' RACE reads, gives a single entry per CDR3 protein. The sample shows roughly 160,000 distinct CDR3 sequences, roughly 9% of them seen only once. Source: CD8+ T cells sorted from PBMCs, taken 45 days after the yellow fever booster vaccination. The receptors derive from a man aged 18 to 30 who received the YFV17D yellow fever vaccine. The CDR3 runs from the conserved cysteine through the conserved F or W. The order of the fields is V gene, D gene, CDR3 length, J gene, clone size, CDR3 protein, CDR3 DNA. D genes are given only for firm matches. Clone size appears in some rows only: once, few, many, or a class for an expanded clone.

TRBV11-2	TRBD1	17	TRBJ1-2	many	CASSLEGPGQGVYGYTF	TGTGCCAGCAGTCTTGAGGGGCCGGGACAGGGAGTATATGGCTACACCTTC
TRBV19	NA	10	TRBJ2-2	NA	CATHAGELFF	TGTGCCACCCACGCCGGGGAGCTGTTTTTT
TRBV6-5	TRBD1	14	TRBJ2-7	few	CASSSTGNLREQYF	TGTGCCAGCAGTTCGACAGGGAACCTACGGGAGCAGTACTTC
TRBV7-2	TRBD1	16	TRBJ1-1	few	CASSLARQGGNTEAFF	TGTGCCAGCAGCTTAGCGCGGCAGGGGGGAAACACTGAAGCTTTCTTT
TRBV9	TRBD2	15	TRBJ2-1	NA	CASSGASGGVYEQFF	TGTGCCAGCAGCGGCGCTAGCGGGGGGGTTTATGAGCAGTTCTTC
TRBV6-4	TRBD1	16	TRBJ2-1	NA	CASSKQGAAYYNEQFF	TGTGCCAGCAGTAAACAGGGGGCGGCGTACTACAATGAGCAGTTCTTC
TRBV3-1	TRBD2	19	TRBJ2-1	many	CASSQDYPTLSGGNNEQFF	TGTGCCAGCAGCCAAGATTACCCCACTTTGAGCGGGGGGAACAATGAGCAGTTCTTC
TRBV6-1	TRBD1	16	TRBJ2-2	NA	CASSVPRTGGTGELFF	TGTGCCAGCAGTGTACCCAGGACAGGGGGCACCGGGGAGCTGTTTTTT
TRBV4-2	TRBD1	14	TRBJ1-1	many	CASSHSTGVTEAFF	TGTGCCAGCAGCCACTCGACAGGGGTAACTGAAGCTTTCTTT
TRBV7-9	NA	15	TRBJ2-1	NA	CASSLLPSADHEQFF	TGTGCCAGCAGCTTATTACCGTCTGCAGATCATGAGCAGTTCTTC
TRBV7-9	NA	12	TRBJ1-1	NA	CASSLAWAEAFF	TGTGCCAGCAGCTTAGCGTGGGCTGAAGCTTTCTTT
TRBV7-3	TRBD1	17	TRBJ2-1	NA	CASSSRPDRRFYNEQFF	TGTGCCAGCAGCTCGCGTCCGGACAGGCGTTTCTACAATGAGCAGTTCTTC
TRBV4-1	NA	15	TRBJ2-2	NA	CASSQVFSYTGELFF	TGCGCCAGCAGCCAGGTGTTCAGCTACACCGGGGAGCTGTTTTTT
TRBV7-8	NA	17	TRBJ2-1	many	CASSPEMGSGAYNEQFF	TGTGCCAGCAGCCCTGAGATGGGTTCGGGGGCCTACAATGAGCAGTTCTTC
TRBV12-3/TRBV12-4	NA	14	TRBJ2-2	NA	CASTEGPGHGELFF	TGTGCCAGCACTGAGGGGCCAGGTCACGGGGAGCTGTTTTTT
TRBV5-6	TRBD1	13	TRBJ1-2	few	CARNQTGGLGYTF	TGTGCCAGGAACCAGACAGGGGGACTTGGCTACACCTTC
TRBV29-1	TRBD2	12	TRBJ2-5	NA	CSVEGGEETQYF	TGCAGCGTTGAGGGGGGGGAAGAGACCCAGTACTTC
TRBV20-1	TRBD1	16	TRBJ2-7	NA	CSARNIGQALLYEQYF	TGCAGTGCTAGAAATATCGGACAGGCATTACTCTACGAGCAGTACTTC
TRBV6-1	TRBD2	15	TRBJ2-3	few	CASRMTSGSTDTQYF	TGTGCCAGCAGGATGACTAGCGGTTCCACAGATACGCAGTATTTT
TRBV9	TRBD1	21	TRBJ1-1	few	CASSAPGDKQGIGIRNTEAFF	TGTGCCAGCAGCGCCCCGGGGGACAAACAGGGGATAGGAATAAGGAACACTGAAGCTTTCTTT
TRBV7-6	NA	12	TRBJ2-7	few	CASSLDTYEQYF	TGTGCCAGCAGCTTAGACACCTACGAGCAGTACTTC
TRBV6-5	TRBD2	18	TRBJ2-6	NA	CASSYQLAGGSGANVLTF	TGTGCCAGCAGTTACCAACTAGCGGGGGGATCTGGGGCCAACGTCCTGACTTTC
TRBV3-1	TRBD2	16	TRBJ2-2	NA	CASSQGGGQDDGELFF	TGTGCCAGCAGCCAAGGCGGGGGGCAAGATGACGGGGAGCTGTTTTTT
TRBV2	TRBD2	14	TRBJ2-7	few	CASSSGGTPYEQYF	TGTGCCAGCAGTTCCGGGGGGACCCCCTACGAGCAGTACTTC
TRBV5-5	TRBD1	14	TRBJ2-3	NA	CASSRGQGSDTQYF	TGTGCCAGCAGCCGCGGACAGGGGTCAGATACGCAGTATTTT
TRBV4-1	NA	15	TRBJ2-3	NA	CASSPRDVYTDTQYF	TGCGCCAGCAGCCCCCGGGACGTCTACACAGATACGCAGTATTTT
TRBV6-1	NA	12	TRBJ2-5	many	CASSEQLETQYF	TGTGCCAGCAGTGAACAACTGGAGACCCAGTACTTC
TRBV20-1	NA	14	TRBJ2-1	NA	CSARDLGERNEQFF	TGCAGTGCTAGAGATTTAGGGGAACGGAATGAGCAGTTCTTC
TRBV7-3	TRBD2	17	TRBJ2-3	NA	CASSLRAQAGGTDTQYF	TGTGCCAGCAGCTTAAGAGCGCAAGCGGGGGGGACAGATACGCAGTATTTT
TRBV10-2	NA	16	TRBJ2-2	few	CASAIGVGGNTGELFF	TGCGCCAGCGCAATAGGGGTCGGGGGAAACACCGGGGAGCTGTTTTTT
TRBV7-9	NA	14	TRBJ2-3	NA	CASSFDTDTDTQYF	TGTGCCAGCAGCTTTGACACAGACACAGATACGCAGTATTTT
TRBV4-3	TRBD2	14	TRBJ2-1	few	CASSQRSGGGEQFF	TGCGCCAGCAGCCAACGTAGCGGGGGGGGTGAGCAGTTCTTC
TRBV7-9	NA	14	TRBJ2-7	few	CASSATLVPDEQYF	TGTGCCAGCAGCGCCACCTTGGTTCCGGACGAGCAGTACTTC
TRBV21-1	NA	17	TRBJ2-7	few	CASSKAGVGTGRGEQYF	TGTGCCAGCAGCAAAGCAGGCGTCGGGACAGGGCGGGGGGAGCAGTACTTC
TRBV28	TRBD2	15	TRBJ2-1	few	CASSLCTPGLDCLGF	TGTGCCAGCAGTTTATGCACCCCAGGACTAGACTGCCTGGGATTC
TRBV19	NA	13	TRBJ1-1	few	CASSLSENTEAFF	TGTGCCAGTAGTTTGTCCGAGAACACTGAAGCTTTCTTT
TRBV27	NA	11	TRBJ1-1	few	CASRWGTEAFF	TGTGCCAGTCGTTGGGGCACTGAAGCTTTCTTT
TRBV27	NA	14	TRBJ2-1	NA	CASSLGISYNEQFF	TGTGCCAGCAGTTTAGGCATCTCCTACAATGAGCAGTTCTTC
TRBV9	NA	15	TRBJ2-1	NA	CASSVVGSSYNEQFF	TGTGCCAGCAGCGTAGTCGGGAGCTCCTACAATGAGCAGTTCTTC
TRBV6-1	TRBD1	14	TRBJ1-3	NA	CASRLTGDGNTIYF	TGTGCCAGCCGACTTACAGGGGATGGAAACACCATATATTTT
TRBV11-2	NA	12	TRBJ2-2	many	CASNRRPGELFF	TGTGCCAGCAACCGGAGGCCCGGGGAGCTGTTTTTT
TRBV3-1	NA	14	TRBJ1-1	NA	CASSPAGVRTEAFF	TGTGCCAGCAGCCCGGCGGGGGTGAGGACTGAAGCTTTCTTT
TRBV27	NA	15	TRBJ2-7	few	CASSLRAGVPYEQYF	TGTGCCAGCAGTTTAAGGGCAGGGGTGCCCTACGAGCAGTACTTC
TRBV7-3	TRBD1	20	TRBJ2-2	NA	CASSLTRPFDRDRATGELFF	TGTGCCAGCAGCTTAACCCGCCCCTTTGACCGGGACAGGGCCACCGGGGAGCTGTTTTTT
TRBV5-1	TRBD1	14	TRBJ2-5	NA	CASSLMDREETQYF	TGCGCCAGCAGCTTGATGGACAGGGAAGAGACCCAGTACTTC
TRBV6-6	NA	16	TRBJ2-6	few	CASTKFRDSGANVLTF	TGTGCCAGCACCAAATTCAGAGACTCTGGGGCCAACGTCCTGACTTTC
TRBV5-1	NA	15	TRBJ1-5	NA	CASSNRDGSNQPQHF	TGCGCCAGCAGCAACCGGGACGGCAGCAATCAGCCCCAGCATTTT